The 27 T cell receptor beta chains below were found in one sample sequenced in a study of T cell repertoires in cytomegalovirus infection. TCRdb called the reads again in MiXCR, with one record for every CDR3 protein. The top ten hold around 27% of the sample, which has around 55,000 distinct CDR3 sequences, more than 15% seen once. No cognate antigen is known for these TCRs. The material was CD8+ T cells from cultured PBMCs, obtained from culture after CMV antigen stimulation. Source of these receptors: a human donor in good health (CMV status not recorded). Some clones in this sample may be carry-over from other donors' samples.

This chain joins TRBV6-2 or TRBV6-3 and TRBJ1-1; D uncertain. Trimming left V 6 bases short and J 6 bases short, with 8 bases between. The CDR3 has 11 residues. The germline CDR1 and CDR2 sequences are MNHEY and SVGEGT. The DNA for the CDR3 is TGTGCCAGCAGCAATCGCGCTGAAGCTTTCTTT. This sequence encodes CASSNRAEAFF.

This clonotype has at least ten counts. The J gene is TRBJ2-2, the V gene TRBV6-5; D is unresolved. Trimming stripped 0 bases from V and 1 base from J, with 6 bases between. The CDR3 is 15 residues long. Germline values: CDR1 MNHEY, CDR2 SVGAGI. CDR3 amino acids: CASSYSTGNTGELFF. CDR3 nucleotides: TGTGCCAGCAGTTACTCGACCGGGAACACCGGGGAGCTGTTTTTT.

V gene TRBV6-5 combines with J gene TRBJ2-3; D perhaps matches TRBD2 (5 bases). This CDR3 has 14 amino acids. Germline V gene data show CDR1 as MNHEY and CDR2 as SVGAGI. V was shortened by 2 bases and J by 0 bases, with 6 bases between the two germline ends. CDR3 in amino acids: CASSYLASTDTQYF. The CDR3 DNA reads TGTGCCAGCAGTTACCTAGCTAGCACAGATACGCAGTATTTT.

The chain has TRBV7-2 and TRBJ2-3, with D unclear. This CDR3 comprises 15 residues. With 2 bases removed from V and 5 bases from J, the gap between germline ends came to 14 bases. Germline assignment: CDR1 SGHTA and CDR2 FQGNSA. The CDR3, as DNA: TGTGCCAGCAGCTTATATTCCCGCGACGAAGATACGCAGTATTTT. This encodes CASSLYSRDEDTQYF.

This clonotype was seen more than once but under ten times. V gene TRBV7-2 combines with J gene TRBJ2-3, with a possible D match to TRBD1 (5 bases). V lost 1 base and J 4 bases, leaving 12 bases between the germline ends. This CDR3 has 15 residues. CDR1 is SGHTA and CDR2 is FQGNSA in the germline V gene. CDR3 in amino acids: CASSLVGQGADTQYF. DNA for the CDR3: TGTGCCAGCAGCTTAGTCGGTCAGGGCGCAGATACGCAGTATTTT. The full variable domain, with the rest looked up from reference TRBV7-2 and TRBJ2-3, is GAGVSQSPSNKVTEKGKDVELRCDPISGHTALYWYRQSLGQGLEFLIYFQGNSAPDKSGLPSDRFSAERTGGSVSTLTIQRTQQEDSAVYLCASSLVGQGADTQYFGPGTRLTVL.

This clonotype was seen a few times. V and J are TRBV12-3 or TRBV12-4 and TRBJ2-1, with 11 bases fitting TRBD2. V gave up 6 bases and J gave up 3 bases; unmatched junction bases: 4. The CDR3 sequence is 15 residues long. DNA of the CDR3: TGTGCCAGCAGCTTCACTAGCGGGAGCTACAATGAGCAGTTCTTC. This gives the protein CASSFTSGSYNEQFF.

The chain has TRBV5-4 and TRBJ1-4; no reliable D call. The CDR3 is made up of 15 amino acids. The V gene lost 0 bases and the J gene lost 0 bases, with 6 bases spanning the gap. Germline-derived CDR1 and CDR2 are SGHNT and YYREEE (reference sequence). CDR3 residues: CASSLGQATNEKLFF. The CDR3 DNA reads TGTGCCAGCAGCTTGGGGCAGGCAACTAATGAAAAACTGTTTTTT. The variable domain in full, with the rest retrieved from reference TRBV5-4 and TRBJ1-4, is ETGVTQSPTHLIKTRGQQVTLRCSSQSGHNTVSWYQQALGQGPQFIFQYYREEENGRGNFPPRFSGLQFPNYSSELNVNALELDDSALYLCASSLGQATNEKLFFGSGTQLSVL.

The J gene is TRBJ2-7, the V gene TRBV6-1, with TRBD2 identical over 11 bases. Losses at the gene ends were 7 bases for V and 7 bases for J; bases not matched to a gene: 9. CDR1 and CDR2 (germline): MNHNS, SASEGT. The CDR3 is 14 amino acids. The DNA of the CDR3 is TGTGCCAGCAAGGGCCCTAGCGGGGGGAAGGAGCAGTACTTC. This encodes CASKGPSGGKEQYF.

The chain has TRBV7-7 and TRBJ2-7, with 8 bases aligning to TRBD1. CDR3 length: 18 amino acids. V lost 5 bases, J lost 2 bases, and 17 bases stayed unmatched. The germline V gene encodes CDR1 SSHAT and CDR2 FNYEAQ (reference sequence). The CDR3 loop is CASSPGTGCYLPTYEQYF. CDR3 in DNA: TGTGCCAGCAGCCCCGGGACAGGCTGTTACCTACCTACCTACGAGCAGTACTTC.

The gene calls are TRBV5-1 and TRBJ2-5; D gene ambiguous. Trimming cost V 4 bases and J 6 bases, with 16 bases left between them. Germline V gene data show CDR1 as SGHRS and CDR2 as YFSETQ. The CDR3 has 14 residues. CDR3 bases: TGCGCCAGCAGCCCGGGTGCTGAGACGAAGACCCAGTACTTC. This gives the protein CASSPGAETKTQYF.

This clonotype has just a few counts. V is TRBV6-2 or TRBV6-3 and J is TRBJ1-1, with TRBD1 matching 9 bases. The CDR3 length is 17 residues. Germline V gene data show CDR1 as MNHEY and CDR2 as SVGEGT. J was trimmed by 1 base and V by 5 bases; bases with no gene match: 11. The CDR3 DNA is TGTGCCAGCAGTCAACGACAGGGGGGCATTTGGAACACTGAAGCTTTCTTT. This gives the protein CASSQRQGGIWNTEAFF.

The table lists this clonotype with a few counts. The gene calls are TRBV4-3 and TRBJ1-2; D remains unclear. The CDR3 sequence is 14 residues long. From germline, CDR1 is LGHNA and CDR2 YSLEER. V lost 1 base to trimming and J lost 8 bases, with 14 bases between them. DNA for the CDR3: TGCGCCAGCAGCCAAGCGGCCCGATCGGGAGGCTACACCTTC. Protein: CASSQAARSGGYTF.

The table lists this clonotype with a few counts. The chain uses TRBV3-1 and TRBJ2-3; D may be TRBD1 (6 bases). Germline values: CDR1 LGHDT, CDR2 YNNKEL (reference sequence). V gave up 0 bases and J gave up 7 bases, with 8 bases separating them. CDR3 length: 13 amino acids. CDR3 residues: CASSQEDSYTQYF. CDR3 coding DNA: TGTGCCAGCAGCCAAGAGGACAGCTATACGCAGTATTTT.

The chain uses TRBV11-2 and TRBJ2-1; 9 bases agree with TRBD1. The CDR3 covers 14 residues. V shed 5 bases, J shed 7 bases, and the junction held 6 bases outside the gene matches. Germline CDR1 and CDR2: SGHAT and FQNNGV. CDR3 sequence (DNA): TGTGCCAGCAGCCGCAGGGACAGGGCTAATGAGCAGTTCTTC. Translation gives CASSRRDRANEQFF.

The sample holds a few counts of this clonotype. This chain connects TRBV7-8 to TRBJ2-3; no clear D gene. With 1 base removed from V and 3 bases from J, the gap between germline ends came to 5 bases. The CDR3 loop spans 13 amino acids. Germline loops: CDR1 SGHVS, CDR2 FQNEAQ. The CDR3 loop is CASSLEFTDTQYF. The CDR3 bases are TGTGCCAGCAGCTTAGAATTTACAGATACGCAGTATTTT.

The chain has TRBV7-8 and TRBJ1-1; weak D call: TRBD1 (5 bases). CDR1 is SGHVS, CDR2 FQNEAQ, per germline. This CDR3 contains 14 residues. Trimming took 1 base from V and 5 from J, leaving 11 bases between them. CDR3 residues: CASSLGGWGTEAFF. Written as DNA, the CDR3 is TGTGCCAGCAGCTTAGGGGGCTGGGGGACTGAAGCTTTCTTT.

As to this clonotype: The junction differs from germline at one of its ends, possibly a read error. The chain carries TRBV7-8 and TRBJ2-1; no definite D call. Per germline, CDR1 SGHVS and CDR2 FQNEAQ. The CDR3 has 12 amino acids. The chain's CDR3 is CASSLSHKEQFF. The DNA of the CDR3 is TGTGCCAGCAGCTTATCACACAAGGAGCAGTTCTTC.

The chain carries TRBV27 and TRBJ2-4; weak D call: TRBD1 (5 bases). Trimming took 5 bases from V and 8 from J, leaving 16 bases between them. Germline V gene lookup returns CDR1 MNHEY and CDR2 SMNVEV (reference sequence). The length of the CDR3 is 14 residues. CDR3 residues: CASSPFARADIQYF. The CDR3 DNA reads TGTGCCAGCAGTCCATTCGCCAGGGCGGACATTCAGTACTTC.

The rearrangement joins TRBV10-2 to TRBJ2-7; no firm D call. CDR1 is WSHSY, CDR2 SAAADI, per germline. With 3 bases removed from V and 7 bases from J, the gap between germline ends came to 19 bases. This CDR3 region has 15 residues. The CDR3 is CASSDSPGPWEEQYF. In nucleotides, the CDR3 is TGCGCCAGCAGTGATTCGCCCGGGCCCTGGGAAGAGCAGTACTTC.

The chain has TRBV7-2 and TRBJ1-5, with no clear D. Germline V gene lookup returns CDR1 SGHTA and CDR2 FQGNSA. Between the trimmed V and J ends, which lost 5 bases and 8 bases, there was a span of 10 bases. This CDR3 is built from 12 residues. CDR3 bases: TGTGCCAGCAGCCCGAGTAAGGAGCCCCAGCATTTT. Its protein is CASSPSKEPQHF.

This clonotype was seen a handful of times. DNA of the CDR3: TGTGCCAGCAGCTTAGATCAGAGAGCCGGGGCCAACGTCCTGACTTTC. This encodes CASSLDQRAGANVLTF. This chain uses TRBV11-2 with TRBJ2-6; no reliable D call. V gave up 0 bases and J gave up 4 bases, with 10 bases separating them. There are 16 residues in the CDR3. CDR1 is SGHAT and CDR2 is FQNNGV in the germline V gene. Using reference TRBV11-2 and TRBJ2-6 for the parts outside the CDR3, the full variable domain is EAGVAQSPRYKIIEKRQSVAFWCNPISGHATLYWYQQILGQGPKLLIQFQNNGVVDDSQLPKDRFSAERLKGVDSTLKIQPAKLEDSAVYLCASSLDQRAGANVLTFGAGSRLTVL.

This clonotype came up a few times. The CDR3 DNA reads TGTGCCAGCAGCTTAGTCGTCAGGGGGCAACAAGAGACCCAGTACTTC. It codes for CASSLVVRGQQETQYF. This chain connects TRBV7-8 to TRBJ2-5; 8 bases fit TRBD1. This CDR3 comprises 16 residues. V shed 1 base, J shed 2 bases, and the junction held 6 bases outside the gene matches. The germline V gene has CDR1 SGHVS and CDR2 FQNEAQ. Full variable domain (missing parts from reference TRBV7-8 and TRBJ2-5): GAGVSQSPRYKVAKRGQDVALRCDPISGHVSLFWYQQALGQGPEFLTYFQNEAQLDKSGLPSDRFFAERPEGSVSTLKIQRTQQEDSAVYLCASSLVVRGQQETQYFGPGTRLLVL.

The chain joins TRBV11-1 to TRBJ1-1, with TRBD1 matching 7 bases. Germline V gene sequence: CDR1 SGHAT, CDR2 FQDESV (reference sequence). The CDR3 is 17 residues long. Trimming took 0 bases from V and 3 from J; bases not matched to a gene: 10. The CDR3 loop is CASSLAVTGQRHTEAFF. CDR3 in DNA: TGTGCCAGCAGCTTAGCCGTTACGGGACAGCGGCACACTGAAGCTTTCTTT.

V and J are TRBV4-3 and TRBJ1-1; D is unresolved. Trimming removed 0 bases at V and 6 bases at J, with 11 bases between. The CDR3 has 14 residues. Germline loops: CDR1 LGHNA, CDR2 YSLEER. CDR3 DNA: TGCGCCAGCAGCCAAGATTTGGGTCTGGCTGAAGCTTTCTTT. As protein: CASSQDLGLAEAFF.

The chain joins TRBV27 to TRBJ1-2, with D possibly TRBD1 on 6 matching bases. Trimming cost V 0 bases and J 7 bases, with 21 bases left between them. Germline V gene lookup returns CDR1 MNHEY and CDR2 SMNVEV (reference sequence). The CDR3 contains 17 residues. CDR3 sequence (DNA): TGTGCCAGCAGTTTATCGTGGGGGGCCGCCCTCTCGCGTGGCTACACCTTC. Protein: CASSLSWGAALSRGYTF.

The chain recombines TRBV11-2 with TRBJ2-7, with TRBD2 matching over 8 bases. Trimming took 5 bases from V and 5 from J; bases not matched to a gene: 11. Germline CDR1 reads SGHAT; CDR2 reads FQNNGV. CDR3 length: 15 residues. The CDR3 bases are TGTGCCAGCAGCGACCGTGCAGCGGGAGTCAACGAGCAGTACTTC. It codes for CASSDRAAGVNEQYF.

The chain joins TRBV20-1 to TRBJ2-7; the D gene is possibly TRBD2 (6 bases). V lost 0 bases, J lost 5 bases, and 20 bases lay in between. CDR3 length: 16 residues. Germline-derived CDR1 and CDR2 are DFQATT and SNEGSKA (reference sequence). The CDR3 region has the DNA TGCAGTGCTAGAGATCTAAGGGGAGGATCGGTCCACGAGCAGTACTTC. This codes for CSARDLRGGSVHEQYF.